Below are 31 T cell receptor beta chains sequenced from a single sample in a study of Tregs in tolerant kidney transplant recipients. Recipients received nonmyeloablative bone marrow transplants from related graft donors, with transient mixed chimerism. Sequenced by immunoSEQ multiplex PCR; TCRdb stores in-frame clones only, minus some. The sample table includes around 33,000 clones. The source was CD4+ T cells from blood (PBMCs), collected 24 months after the transplant. The receptors were gathered from a human patient who received a combined kidney and bone marrow transplant. A subset of T cells may come from the graft donor.

A note on this clone: The CDR3 goes on 3 residues after the read ends, and that part is filled in from the germline J gene. The chain employs TRBV9 and TRBJ2-1; 9 bases fit TRBD2. The length of the CDR3 is 15 residues. CDR1 and CDR2 (germline): SGDLS, YYNGEE. Unmatched junction bases numbered 6, after V lost 0 bases and J lost 8 bases. The CDR3 reads CASSVGGRAGDEQFF. Incomplete CDR3 DNA: TGTGCCAGCAGCGTAGGCGGGAGGGCCGGTGATGAG. The variable domain in full, with the rest retrieved from reference TRBV9 and TRBJ2-1, is DSGVTQTPKHLITATGQRVTLRCSPRSGDLSVYWYQQSLDQGLQFLIQYYNGEERAKGNILERFSAQQFPDLHSELNLSSLELGDSALYFCASSVGGRAGDEQFFGPGTRLTVL.

Points on this clone: The DNA ends 3 residues before the CDR3 does, and the rest of the CDR3 is filled in from the germline J gene. The chain links TRBV19 to TRBJ1-5; D ambiguous. The CDR3 runs 13 residues. Trimming shortened V by 4 bases and J by 9 bases, and 13 bases separated the two germline ends. CDR1 and CDR2 from the germline V gene are LNHDA and SQIVND (reference sequence). The part of the CDR3 DNA that was read is TGTGCCAGTAGTAACCAGGTGGCGGGGCCC. Translating it yields CASSNQVAGP. The whole CDR3 region reads CASSNQVAGPQHF. Full variable domain (remainder filled in from reference TRBV19 and TRBJ1-5): DGGITQSPKYLFRKEGQNVTLSCEQNLNHDAMYWYRQDPGQGLRLIYYSQIVNDFQKGDIAEGYSVSREKKESFPLTVTSAQKNPTAFYLCASSNQVAGPQHFGDGTRLSIL.

Notes on this clone: The read ends 3 residues early relative to the CDR3; the germline J gene fills the gap. The chain joins TRBV30 to TRBJ1-2, with 9 nucleotides matching TRBD1. The trim removed 0 bases at V and 6 bases at J, leaving 2 bases unmatched. This CDR3 has 13 amino acids. Germline values: CDR1 GTSNPN, CDR2 SVGIG (reference sequence). The chain's CDR3 is CAWSVHRGHGYTF. CDR3 bases read: TGTGCCTGGAGTGTACACAGGGGGCATGGC.

In the case of this clone: One junction end disagrees with the germline gene, perhaps due to a read error. CDR3 DNA (partial): TGTGCTAGCAGCTTAGTGGCTAGCATGAACACCGGGGAG. Translated, it gives CASSLVASMNTGE. From start to end, the CDR3 is CASSLVASMNTGELFF. This chain links TRBV7-7 with TRBJ2-2; tentatively, D is TRBD2 (5 bases). The read comes to an end 3 residues before the CDR3 does, leaving the germline J gene to fill in the end. This CDR3 has 16 residues. Per the germline V gene, CDR1 is SSHAT and CDR2 is FNYEAQ (reference sequence).

A remark on this clone: The CDR3 goes on 3 residues after the read ends, and that part is filled in from the germline J gene. The rearrangement joins TRBV20-1 to TRBJ2-5, with TRBD1 matching over 7 bases. The length of the CDR3 is 15 residues. Germline CDR1 and CDR2: DFQATT and SNEGSKA (reference sequence). The J segment lost 2 bases and the V segment lost 2 bases, leaving 8 bases of the junction unmatched. The covered CDR3 bases are TGCAGTGCTAGAAGAATCGGGGACAGACAAGAGACC. Encoded protein: CSARRIGDRQET. The CDR3 in its entirety is CSARRIGDRQETQYF.

Note on this clone: The read ends 3 residues shy of where the CDR3 ends; the end is completed using the germline J gene. The chain uses TRBV7-9 and TRBJ1-2; no reliable D call. Germline values: CDR1 SEHNR, CDR2 FQNEAQ (reference sequence). Trimming took 3 bases from V and 1 from J, leaving 6 bases between them. The CDR3 length is 13 residues. The sequenced CDR3 bases are TGTGCCAGCAGCTTTACAGATAACTATGGC. It codes for CASSFTDNYG. The CDR3 as a whole reads CASSFTDNYGYTF.

Concerning this clone itself: The read stops 3 residues short of the end of the CDR3; the missing end is completed from the germline J gene. The rearrangement uses TRBV2 and TRBJ1-1; a possible D gene is TRBD1 (6 bases). The CDR3 is 12 residues long. CDR1 is SNHLY, CDR2 FYNNEI, per germline. Trimming cost V 6 bases and J 6 bases, with 11 bases left between them. The CDR3 spells CASRGGGPEAFF. The sequenced CDR3 bases are TGTGCCAGCAGAGGAGGGGGACCTGAA.

As concerns this clone: The read terminates 3 residues before the CDR3 end, so the remaining end is supplied by the germline J gene. The rearrangement joins TRBV7-8 to TRBJ2-7; TRBD2 agrees at 14 bases. This CDR3 contains 15 residues. Germline CDR1 and CDR2: SGHVS and FQNEAQ. Germline trimming cut 6 bases from V and 4 bases from J; bases unmatched to any gene: 5. The part of the CDR3 DNA that was read is TGTGCCAGCAGACGGACTAGCGGGAGGAGTTACGAG. Translation: CASRRTSGRSYE. The CDR3, in full, reads CASRRTSGRSYEQYF.

Concerning this clone: Read data end 3 residues before the CDR3 end; the end is taken from the germline J gene. The V gene is TRBV5-1, the J gene TRBJ1-6; 9 positions match TRBD1. The germline CDR1 and CDR2 sequences are SGHRS and YFSETQ. The CDR3 covers 15 residues. Germline trimming cut 4 bases from V and 7 bases from J; bases unmatched to any gene: 6. CDR3 protein: CASSTWDRDNSPLHF. The part of the CDR3 DNA that was read is TGCGCCAGCAGCACCTGGGACAGGGACAATTCACCC.

Note on this clone: Coverage ceases 3 residues before the CDR3 finishes, and the germline J gene fills in the end. The chain is built from TRBV10-2 and TRBJ1-5, with D maybe TRBD1 (6 bases). The CDR3 loop spans 14 amino acids. CDR1 and CDR2 from the germline V gene are WSHSY and SAAADI. V was cut by 3 bases and J by 2 bases, with 8 bases left in between. The sequenced part of the CDR3 DNA is TGCGCCAGCAGTGACAGGGGTCGCAATCAGCCC. Translated: CASSDRGRNQP. In full, the CDR3 is CASSDRGRNQPQHF.

CDR3 DNA, as far as it was read: TGCAGCACAAGAGTTGGGCGGGAAGTGACAGATACG. The encoded protein is CSTRVGREVTDT. The whole CDR3 is CSTRVGREVTDTQYF. The chain is built from TRBV29-1 and TRBJ2-3, with D perhaps matching TRBD2 (6 bases). The CDR3 extends 3 residues past the end of the read, so its final part is completed from the germline J gene. CDR1 is SQVTM, CDR2 ANQGSEA, per germline. Trimming took 8 bases from V and 3 from J, leaving 21 bases between them. The CDR3 has 15 amino acids.

For this clone: The CDR3 end is not reached by the read, which stops 3 residues before it; the germline J gene fills it in. The chain is built from TRBV18 and TRBJ2-3; TRBD2 matches at 8 bases. The CDR3 is 15 amino acids. Germline trimming cut 3 bases from V and 2 bases from J; bases unmatched to any gene: 4. The germline gives CDR1 KGHSH, CDR2 LQKENI. The DNA read from the CDR3 is TGTGCCAGCTCACCGGGACTAGTTTCCACAGATACG. Encoded protein: CASSPGLVSTDT. The full CDR3 protein is CASSPGLVSTDTQYF.

On this clone itself: The read terminates 3 residues ahead of where the CDR3 ends, so the germline J gene completes it. The chain joins TRBV4-2 to TRBJ1-2, with D unclear. The V gene lost 2 bases and the J gene lost 6 bases, with 10 bases spanning the gap. The germline V gene encodes CDR1 LGHNA and CDR2 YNFKEQ. CDR3 length equals 13 residues. The CDR3 is CASSQRLRDGYTF. The CDR3 bases that were read are TGTGCCAGCAGCCAACGGTTACGCGATGGC.

As for this clone: The read finishes 3 residues shy of the CDR3 end, and the germline J gene is used to complete it. The chain combines TRBV18 with TRBJ1-5; 12 nucleotides align to TRBD1. CDR3 length: 17 residues. Per germline, CDR1 KGHSH and CDR2 LQKENI. V lost 3 bases and J lost 2; bases outside the gene matches: 5. Here the CDR3 reads CASSPLGDRGRNQPQHF. CDR3 bases read: TGTGCCAGCTCACCGTTGGGGGACAGGGGGCGCAATCAGCCC.

Concerning this clone: The read ends 3 residues shy of where the CDR3 ends; the end is completed using the germline J gene. The chain links TRBV20-1 to TRBJ2-3; 8 bases match TRBD2. The CDR3 is 17 amino acids. From germline, CDR1 is DFQATT and CDR2 SNEGSKA (reference sequence). V lost 3 bases to trimming and J lost 0 bases; unmatched junction nucleotides: 11. The CDR3 spells CSARPLASGPSTDTQYF. The covered CDR3 bases are TGCAGTGCTAGGCCCCTTGCTAGCGGGCCTAGCACAGATACG.

About this clone: The sequenced fragment ends 3 residues before the CDR3 boundary, so the rest is inferred from the germline J gene. The chain recombines TRBV7-9 with TRBJ2-1, with TRBD1 as a possible D gene (5 bases). Germline loops: CDR1 SEHNR, CDR2 FQNEAQ (reference sequence). This CDR3 is 13 amino acids long. Trimming cost V 5 bases and J 9 bases, with 14 bases left between them. The CDR3 DNA, read in part, is TGTGCCAGCAGCCTCGACAGCCCTAGTGAG. This gives the protein CASSLDSPSE. The entire CDR3 protein is CASSLDSPSEQFF.

Remarks on this clone: The missing CDR3 end, 3 residues past where the read stops, is filled in from the germline J gene. The rearrangement uses TRBV30 and TRBJ1-1, with 8 bases fitting TRBD1. The germline gives CDR1 GTSNPN, CDR2 SVGIG (reference sequence). Germline trimming cut 3 bases from V and 5 bases from J; bases unmatched to any gene: 8. The CDR3 length is 14 residues. The CDR3: CAWSIGQGLTEAFF. CDR3 DNA (partial): TGTGCCTGGAGCATCGGACAGGGATTGACTGAA.

A note on this clone: The CDR3 extends 3 residues past the end of the read, so its final part is completed from the germline J gene. The chain joins TRBV5-6 to TRBJ1-2, with 7 bases identical to TRBD1. CDR1 is SGHDT, CDR2 YYEEEE, per germline. This CDR3 contains 14 residues. CDR3 in amino acids: CASSLVGTVPGYTF. The part of the CDR3 DNA that was read is TGTGCCAGCAGCTTGGTTGGGACAGTACCGGGC.

In the case of this clone: The CDR3 is cut off 3 residues early in the read; its end comes from the germline J gene. V is TRBV5-8 and J is TRBJ1-2, with 8 nucleotides matching TRBD1. V trimming: 4 bases; J trimming: 4 bases; junction bases outside the gene matches: 6. The CDR3 length is 14 residues. Per the germline V gene, CDR1 is SGHTS and CDR2 is YDEGEE. The CDR3 sequence is CASSRGTGLYGYTF. The sequenced part of the CDR3 DNA is TGTGCCAGCAGCCGTGGGACAGGCCTCTATGGC.

The CDR3 region is CSGAGQGVTYEQYF. The CDR3 bases that were read are TGCAGTGGAGCTGGACAGGGTGTCACCTACGAG. V usage is TRBV20-1 and J usage is TRBJ2-7, with 8 bases matching TRBD1. The read ends 3 residues before the CDR3 terminus; that terminus is restored from the germline J gene. The germline gives CDR1 DFQATT, CDR2 SNEGSKA (reference sequence). Losses at the gene ends were 7 bases for V and 2 bases for J; bases not matched to a gene: 10. The CDR3 is 14 residues long.

Details on this clone: Read data end 3 residues before the CDR3 end; the end is taken from the germline J gene. The V and J genes are TRBV5-1 and TRBJ1-3, with D perhaps matching TRBD1 (6 bases). V was shortened by 2 bases and J by 0 bases, with 9 bases between the two germline ends. Germline CDR1 SGHRS, CDR2 YFSETQ. The CDR3 contains 15 residues. The CDR3 here is CASSFRGDSGNTIYF. The part of the CDR3 DNA that was read is TGCGCCAGCAGCTTCAGGGGCGACTCTGGAAACACC.

With respect to this clone: The DNA ends 3 residues before the CDR3 does, and the rest of the CDR3 is filled in from the germline J gene. This rearrangement joins TRBV10-3 to TRBJ2-3; D might be TRBD2 (6 bases). The CDR3 has 14 amino acids. V lost 2 bases and J lost 5, with 11 bases in between. Germline V gene sequence: CDR1 ENHRY, CDR2 SYGVKD. The DNA read from the CDR3 is TGTGCCATCAGTGAGCGAGCGGAGGGAGATACG. Translating gives CAISERAEGDT. The CDR3 in full is CAISERAEGDTQYF.

CDR3 in amino acids: CSAGRQGGSYEQYF. The part of the CDR3 DNA that was read is TGCAGTGCTGGTCGACAGGGGGGGTCCTACGAG. The chain is built from TRBV20-1 and TRBJ2-7; TRBD1 aligns across 9 bases. Read sequence stops 3 residues before the CDR3 end, and the germline J gene provides the missing end. V shed 5 bases and J 1 base; nucleotides not matched to a gene: 6. Germline-derived CDR1 and CDR2 are DFQATT and SNEGSKA (reference sequence). There are 14 residues in the CDR3.

Comment on this clone: The missing CDR3 end, 3 residues past where the read stops, is filled in from the germline J gene. The chain uses TRBV6-2 or TRBV6-3 and TRBJ1-5; unclear D gene. Germline-derived CDR1 and CDR2 are MNHEY and SVGEGT. The CDR3 covers 17 residues. The V gene lost 9 bases and the J gene lost 3 bases, with 24 bases spanning the gap. The CDR3 sequence is CARYKRLKLRLNQPQHF. Partial CDR3 DNA: TGTGCCAGATACAAACGGCTAAAACTCAGGCTCAATCAGCCC.

As concerns this clone: The read finishes 3 residues shy of the CDR3 end, and the germline J gene is used to complete it. The V and J genes are TRBV7-2 and TRBJ2-3, with 11 bases matching TRBD2. V lost 3 bases to trimming and J lost 5 bases; unmatched junction nucleotides: 4. CDR1 is SGHTA and CDR2 is FQGNSA in the germline V gene. CDR3 length: 15 residues. CDR3 sequence reads: CASSFSGRAQDTQYF. The sequenced CDR3 bases are TGTGCCAGCAGCTTTAGCGGGAGGGCCCAAGATACG.

To note about this clone: The read terminates 3 residues ahead of where the CDR3 ends, so the germline J gene completes it. The chain couples TRBV6-2 or TRBV6-3 to TRBJ1-5; 9 positions match TRBD1. The CDR3 extends over 16 amino acids. V lost 3 bases, J lost 7 bases, and 10 bases stayed unmatched. The germline V gene encodes CDR1 MNHEY and CDR2 SVGEGT. The CDR3 region is CASSYSSGQGGQPQHF. The sequenced CDR3 bases are TGTGCCAGCAGTTATAGTTCGGGACAGGGAGGACAGCCC.

With respect to this clone: With the read ending 3 residues before the CDR3 end, the germline J gene is used to fill in that end. V is TRBV18 and J is TRBJ1-5; 8 bases fit TRBD1. CDR3 size: 14 residues. Unmatched junction bases numbered 7, after V lost 5 bases and J lost 7 bases. Looked up from germline, CDR1 is KGHSH and CDR2 is LQKENI. The CDR3 bases that were read are TGTGCCAGCTCATACGGACAGGGTGGACAGCCC. Encoded protein: CASSYGQGGQP. The whole CDR3 sequence is CASSYGQGGQPQHF.

To note about this clone: The CDR3 goes on 3 residues after the read ends, and that part is filled in from the germline J gene. This chain uses TRBV19 with TRBJ2-7; a weak D match, TRBD2 (6 bases). CDR1 LNHDA and CDR2 SQIVND come from the germline V gene (reference sequence). V was cut by 6 bases and J by 0 bases, with 15 bases left in between. There are 15 residues in the CDR3. The CDR3 bases that were read are TGTGCCAGTAGACTACTAGCAGAGAGCTCCTACGAG. Residues: CASRLLAESSYE. The CDR3, in full, reads CASRLLAESSYEQYF.

CDR3 DNA, as far as it was read: TGTGCCAGTAGTATCTCCAGGGTAGAGACC. Its protein is CASSISRVET. The CDR3 in full is CASSISRVETQYF. The chain couples TRBV19 to TRBJ2-5; D perhaps matches TRBD1 (5 bases). The DNA ends 3 residues before the CDR3 does, and the rest of the CDR3 is filled in from the germline J gene. The CDR3 is 13 residues long. Between the trimmed V and J ends, which lost 3 bases and 4 bases, there was a span of 9 bases. Germline V gives CDR1 LNHDA, CDR2 SQIVND (reference sequence).

Points on this clone: The read halts 3 residues ahead of the CDR3 end, with the missing end drawn from the germline J gene. The V and J genes are TRBV29-1 and TRBJ1-2; 8 bases line up with TRBD1. This CDR3 region has 12 residues. V lost 6 bases and J lost 4; bases outside the gene matches: 4. Germline CDR1 SQVTM, CDR2 ANQGSEA. CDR3 DNA (partial): TGCAGCGTCGACAGGGGAGGCTATGGC. Amino acid sequence: CSVDRGGYG. In full, the CDR3 is CSVDRGGYGYTF.

For this clone: The read comes to an end 3 residues before the CDR3 does, leaving the germline J gene to fill in the end. The chain joins TRBV7-2 to TRBJ1-2; 7 bases match TRBD1. Unmatched junction bases numbered 1, after V lost 3 bases and J lost 3 bases. Germline V CDR1 and CDR2: SGHTA, FQGNSA. CDR3 length: 13 amino acids. The sequenced part of the CDR3 DNA is TGTGCCAGCAGCTTCGGACAGGACTATGGC. Protein product: CASSFGQDYG. The full CDR3 protein is CASSFGQDYGYTF.